A selection of T cell receptor beta chains follows, all from one sample in a study of cytomegalovirus exposure and HLA in healthy donors. Sequencing was performed with immunoSEQ multiplex PCR; in TCRdb, only in-frame clones are kept and a portion is missing. The repertoire includes about 130,000 clones, just over 70% of them detected once, and 2.6% sits in the top ten. Sequencing used PBMCs. The origin of the receptors is a woman in her sixties or seventies in good health and CMV-seropositive. Both conserved end residues are part of each CDR3. A D gene is named only where the DNA matches it firmly. Only part of the rows carry a size: once, few, many, or a class if the clone is expanded.

v_gene: TRBV7-2
j_gene: TRBJ2-7
abundance: few
d_gene: TRBD1
CDR3nt: TGTGCCAGCAGCTGGCCCTTGGGGCAGGGGGCGTACGAGCAGTACTTC
CDR3aa: CASSWPLGQGAYEQYF

v_gene: TRBV11-3
j_gene: TRBJ2-2
abundance: .
d_gene: .
CDR3nt: TGTGCCAGCAGCCAAAGCGGTGCCGGGGAGCTGTTTTTT
CDR3aa: CASSQSGAGELFF

v_gene: TRBV7-6
j_gene: TRBJ2-7
abundance: .
d_gene: TRBD2
CDR3nt: TGTGGACTAGCGGCCTCCTACGAGCAGTACTTC
CDR3aa: CGLAASYEQYF

v_gene: TRBV5-1
j_gene: TRBJ1-6
abundance: .
d_gene: TRBD1
CDR3nt: TGCGCCAGCAGCTCTCTCGGGACAGGGGGTTCACCCCTCCACTTT
CDR3aa: CASSSLGTGGSPLHF

v_gene: TRBV4-1
j_gene: TRBJ2-3
abundance: .
d_gene: .
CDR3nt: TGCGCCAGCAGCCGTCCGGGAGACACAGATACGCAGTATTTT
CDR3aa: CASSRPGDTDTQYF

v_gene: TRBV6-5
j_gene: TRBJ1-5
abundance: .
d_gene: TRBD1
CDR3nt: TGTGCCAGCGGAGGACAGGGGGATCGTCAGCCCCAGCATTTT
CDR3aa: CASGGQGDRQPQHF

v_gene: TRBV7-3
j_gene: TRBJ2-2
abundance: .
d_gene: .
CDR3nt: TGTGCCAGCAGCTTAACGTACGGGGCCGGGGAGCTGTTTTTT
CDR3aa: CASSLTYGAGELFF

v_gene: TRBV6-5
j_gene: TRBJ1-2
abundance: .
d_gene: TRBD1
CDR3nt: TGTGCCTTCCGACAGGGGAGGGAGTATGGCTACACCTTC
CDR3aa: CAFRQGREYGYTF

v_gene: TRBV2
j_gene: TRBJ1-6
abundance: once
d_gene: .
CDR3nt: TGTGCCAGCAGACCAATTCTAGAGTCACCCCTCCACTTT
CDR3aa: CASRPILESPLHF

v_gene: TRBV6-5
j_gene: TRBJ2-7
abundance: .
d_gene: .
CDR3nt: TGTGCCAGCAGCCTGACAGGCCTAAGCTCCTACGAGCAGTACTTC
CDR3aa: CASSLTGLSSYEQYF

v_gene: TRBV5-1
j_gene: TRBJ2-1
abundance: .
d_gene: TRBD1
CDR3nt: TGCGCCAGCAGGGGGACAGAGTCCTACAATGAGCAGTTCTTC
CDR3aa: CASRGTESYNEQFF

v_gene: TRBV4-1
j_gene: TRBJ1-2
abundance: few
d_gene: .
CDR3nt: TGCGCCAGCAGCCAAGAAAGGGGGGGGAACTATGGCTACACCTTC
CDR3aa: CASSQERGGNYGYTF

v_gene: TRBV11-3
j_gene: TRBJ1-2
abundance: few
d_gene: TRBD1
CDR3nt: TGTGCCAGCAGCCCTCGGACAGGGGACTATGGCTACACCTTC
CDR3aa: CASSPRTGDYGYTF

v_gene: TRBV5-1
j_gene: TRBJ2-7
abundance: .
d_gene: TRBD2
CDR3nt: TGCGCCAGCAGCCCCACTAGCGGACTTCCCTACGAGCAGTACTTC
CDR3aa: CASSPTSGLPYEQYF

v_gene: TRBV9
j_gene: TRBJ2-7
abundance: .
d_gene: TRBD1
CDR3nt: TGTGCCAGCAGCGTAGGGGGGACAGTGACATACGAGCAGTACTTC
CDR3aa: CASSVGGTVTYEQYF

v_gene: TRBV4-2
j_gene: TRBJ1-1
abundance: .
d_gene: TRBD1
CDR3nt: TGTGCCAGCAGCCAAGTGGCAGGGGGCGCAAAGAACACTGAAGCTTTCTTT
CDR3aa: CASSQVAGGAKNTEAFF

v_gene: TRBV7-9
j_gene: TRBJ1-2
abundance: few
d_gene: .
CDR3nt: TGTGCCAGCAGTCAAACACGGAGGGGTGGCTACACCTTC
CDR3aa: CASSQTRRGGYTF

v_gene: TRBV5-5
j_gene: TRBJ1-1
abundance: .
d_gene: TRBD1
CDR3nt: TGTGCCAGCAGCTCCTACACCGGGACAGGGGTAACCAACACTGAAGCTTTCTTT
CDR3aa: CASSSYTGTGVTNTEAFF

v_gene: TRBV2
j_gene: TRBJ1-1
abundance: .
d_gene: .
CDR3nt: TGTGCCAGCAGGACCGAAGGGCGGGTTGAAGCTTTCTTT
CDR3aa: CASRTEGRVEAFF

v_gene: TRBV18
j_gene: TRBJ1-5
abundance: once
d_gene: TRBD1
CDR3nt: TGTGCCAGCTCGACCCAGGGGGCTAGCAATCAGCCCCAGCATTTT
CDR3aa: CASSTQGASNQPQHF

v_gene: TRBV7-3
j_gene: TRBJ1-5
abundance: .
d_gene: .
CDR3nt: TGTGCCAGCAGCTTTGAGGCTGGTCAGCCCCAGCATTTT
CDR3aa: CASSFEAGQPQHF

v_gene: TRBV7-8
j_gene: TRBJ2-1
abundance: .
d_gene: .
CDR3nt: TGTGCCAGCAGCTTAGCCCGAGCGGGTACTACCTACAATGAGCAGTTCTTC
CDR3aa: CASSLARAGTTYNEQFF

v_gene: TRBV27
j_gene: TRBJ1-4
abundance: few
d_gene: .
CDR3nt: TGTGCCAGCAGTTTTAGCGGGGGGGAAAATGAAAAACTGTTTTTT
CDR3aa: CASSFSGGENEKLFF

v_gene: TRBV6-5
j_gene: TRBJ2-7
abundance: few
d_gene: TRBD2
CDR3nt: TGTGCCAGCAGGGTAGCGGGGGCCAGCTCCTACGAGCAGTACTTC
CDR3aa: CASRVAGASSYEQYF